This T cell receptor (beta chain) is from a study of blood T cell repertoires in COVID-19. Whole-study context: Acute and convalescent COVID-19 samples came from the United States, Italy and Spain. T cells, B-cell-depleted T cells, or PBMCs supplied cDNA or gDNA.

Trimming shortened V by 2 bases and J by 1 base, and 6 bases separated the two germline ends. The length of the CDR3 is 14 residues. Germline V gives CDR1 MGHDK, CDR2 SYGVNS. Followed over time, Seattle patients had been enrolled while infection was active. Per the authors' pipeline: It was from reference gene primer amplification that nucleated cell counts were estimated. TCRdb keeps only in-frame clones here, not all; method: immunoSEQ multiplex PCR. Clone size and the V and J calls come from that table; the DNA yielded D and trimming. The sample includes more than 65,000 clones, around 83% seen only once; the top ten take around 7%.

This sequence joins TRBV25-1 and TRBJ1-3, with D unclear. This receptor was obtained from a man aged 25 to 40 with COVID-19, enrolled during active disease. What was sequenced was peripheral blood. The CDR3 DNA reads as TGTGCCAGCAGTGAAACGGGATCTGGAAACACCATATATTTT. Protein: CASSETGSGNTIYF.